The 23 T cell receptor beta chains listed next were all sequenced from one sample in a study of T cells after yellow fever vaccination. Using its own MiXCR run on the 5' RACE reads, TCRdb lists one record per CDR3 protein. The sample has 510,000 or so distinct CDR3 sequences; 15% to 20% are singletons. The sequencing here drew on PBMCs, taken 15 days after the yellow fever booster vaccination. The source of these receptors is a man aged 25 to 45 who received the YFV17D yellow fever vaccine.

This clonotype was seen only a few times. The chain links TRBV11-2 to TRBJ2-7; no clear D. Looked up from germline, CDR1 is SGHAT and CDR2 is FQNNGV. Trimming stripped 3 bases from V and 7 bases from J, with 19 bases between. CDR3 length: 15 amino acids. The CDR3 DNA is TGTGCCAGCAGCTTGCTCCTACAGCCCCGTGGGGAGCAGTACTTC. Translating it yields CASSLLLQPRGEQYF.

This clonotype has only a few counts. This may arise from a read error, as a much more abundant clone is one base away. The CDR3 protein is CASSYQGPYEQYF. DNA of the CDR3: TGTGCCAGCAGTTATCAGGGCCCCTACGAGCAGTACTTC. The genes are TRBV27 and TRBJ2-7; possibly TRBD1 for D (5 bases). Germline V gives CDR1 MNHEY, CDR2 SMNVEV (reference sequence). Trimming took off 4 bases at V and 2 bases at J, with 9 bases between the two ends. This CDR3 has 13 amino acids.

The sample holds a few counts of this clonotype. The chain has TRBV7-2 and TRBJ2-7, with TRBD1 matching over 10 bases. CDR3 length: 14 residues. Germline V gene sequence: CDR1 SGHTA, CDR2 FQGNSA. V lost 8 bases and J lost 5; bases outside the gene matches: 9. In nucleotides, the CDR3 is TGTGCCAGCCAACCGGGACAGGGGTTCCACGAGCAGTACTTC. This translates into CASQPGQGFHEQYF.

The sample holds a few counts of this clonotype. The chain joins TRBV6-2 or TRBV6-3 to TRBJ2-1, with a possible D match to TRBD2 (5 bases). CDR3 length: 13 residues. V was clipped by 7 bases and J by 7 bases, with 14 bases between them. The V gene's germline CDR1 is MNHEY and CDR2 SVGEGT. CDR3 loop: CASTASGYNEQFF. As DNA, the CDR3 is TGTGCCAGCACAGCCAGCGGCTATAATGAGCAGTTCTTC.

This clonotype occurred many times. The chain joins TRBV12-3 or TRBV12-4 to TRBJ2-1, with 8 bases matching TRBD2. V lost 6 bases, J lost 3 bases, and 4 bases stayed unmatched. This CDR3 comprises 14 residues. CDR3 sequence reads: CASRISGSYNEQFF. CDR3 bases: TGTGCCAGCAGGATCAGCGGGAGCTACAATGAGCAGTTCTTC.

This clonotype was picked up a small number of times. The CDR3 DNA is TGTGCCAGTAATCAAATCACAGATACGCAGTATTTT. As protein: CASNQITDTQYF. The rearrangement joins TRBV7-9 to TRBJ2-3; no reliable D call. Looked up from germline, CDR1 is SEHNR and CDR2 is FQNEAQ (reference sequence). The CDR3 is 12 amino acids. The germline V and J ends were trimmed by 9 bases and 2 bases, with 9 bases remaining between them.

The genes are TRBV18 and TRBJ2-6, with D perhaps matching TRBD2 (5 bases). Trimming took 3 bases from V and 2 from J, leaving 14 bases between them. CDR1 and CDR2 from the germline V gene are KGHSH and LQKENI. This CDR3 region has 17 residues. DNA for the CDR3: TGTGCCAGCTCACCGCATGGCCCGGGAACTGGGGCCAACGTCCTGACTTTC. Translation: CASSPHGPGTGANVLTF.

This clonotype was detected only a few times. V is TRBV6-2 or TRBV6-3 and J is TRBJ2-1, with TRBD2 identical over 13 bases. CDR3 length: 15 residues. Germline loops: CDR1 MNHEY, CDR2 SVGEGT. Germline trimming cut 7 bases from V and 7 bases from J; bases unmatched to any gene: 7. In nucleotides, the CDR3 is TGTGCCAGCAACAGGGGACTAGCGGGACTGAATGAGCAGTTCTTC. Amino acids: CASNRGLAGLNEQFF.

This clonotype has more than one count but fewer than ten. This chain links TRBV29-1 with TRBJ2-1, with D possibly TRBD2 on 6 matching bases. The ends were cut back, 6 bases at V and 7 bases at J, with 22 bases in the middle. CDR1 and CDR2 (germline): SQVTM, ANQGSEA. The CDR3 runs to 15 residues. The CDR3 DNA sequence: TGCAGCGTCCTACCACTAGCTTATTTTGAGAATGAGCAGTTCTTC. Its translation is CSVLPLAYFENEQFF.

The rearrangement links TRBV7-2 to TRBJ1-5, with unresolved D. V was clipped by 3 bases and J by 1 base, with 4 bases between them. The germline CDR1 and CDR2 sequences are SGHTA and FQGNSA. The CDR3 is 13 residues long. The CDR3 region has the DNA TGTGCCAGCAGCTTGGAAAGCAATCAGCCCCAGCATTTT. It yields the protein CASSLESNQPQHF.

This clonotype was observed a few times. The chain links TRBV20-1 to TRBJ2-1; D might be TRBD2 (5 bases). The CDR3 loop spans 12 amino acids. Per the germline V gene, CDR1 is DFQATT and CDR2 is SNEGSKA (reference sequence). Trimming stripped 2 bases from V and 6 bases from J, with 8 bases between. The CDR3 nucleotides read TGCAGTGCTAGAATAGCGCGCAATGAGCAGTTCTTC. Residues: CSARIARNEQFF.

The rearrangement links TRBV5-1 to TRBJ2-1; D is undetermined. V dropped 5 bases and J dropped 5 bases, with 8 bases sitting between them. The CDR3 runs 12 residues. From germline, CDR1 is SGHRS and CDR2 YFSETQ. The CDR3 DNA reads as TGCGCCAGCAGAGAACAACACAATGAGCAGTTCTTC. Protein: CASREQHNEQFF.

The V and J genes are TRBV18 and TRBJ2-1; the D is unclear. Trimming took off 2 bases at V and 6 bases at J, with 11 bases between the two ends. Germline CDR1 is KGHSH and CDR2 is LQKENI. The CDR3 extends over 14 amino acids. The CDR3 DNA follows: TGTGCCAGCTCACCAGAGCAGCTCTCCAATGAGCAGTTCTTC. This gives the protein CASSPEQLSNEQFF.

This clonotype was counted a few times. V is TRBV6-5 and J is TRBJ2-2; 9 bases map to TRBD2. The CDR3 has 14 residues. The junction had 6 bases not matched to a gene; V was cut back by 2 bases and J by 11 bases. Looked up from germline, CDR1 is MNHEY and CDR2 is SVGAGI. The CDR3 loop is CASSYASGTSELFF. CDR3 DNA: TGTGCCAGCAGTTACGCCTCCGGGACTAGCGAGCTGTTTTTT.

There are a few counts of this clonotype. The chain employs TRBV11-2 and TRBJ2-1; TRBD2 matches 11 bases. In germline, CDR1 is SGHAT, CDR2 FQNNGV. The CDR3 contains 18 residues. V was clipped by 4 bases and J by 1 base; unmatched bases: 9. The CDR3 reads CASSSTGTSGVSYNEQFF. Here the CDR3 DNA reads TGTGCCAGCAGCTCCACCGGGACTAGCGGAGTGTCCTACAATGAGCAGTTCTTC.

This clonotype was observed a handful of times. This chain links TRBV29-1 with TRBJ2-1, with D tentatively TRBD2 (5 bases). Germline V gene data show CDR1 as SQVTM and CDR2 as ANQGSEA. The CDR3 contains 15 residues. V dropped 4 bases and J dropped 0 bases, with 13 bases sitting between them. The CDR3 here is CSVGMRETSYNEQFF. CDR3 DNA sequence: TGCAGCGTTGGAATGAGGGAGACCTCCTACAATGAGCAGTTCTTC.

The sample holds many counts of this clonotype. The chain is built from TRBV5-1 and TRBJ2-3; 7 bases line up with TRBD2. Trimming took 6 bases from V and 2 from J; bases not matched to a gene: 6. The CDR3 sequence is 14 residues long. The germline V gene has CDR1 SGHRS and CDR2 YFSETQ. The CDR3 loop is CASTPERDTDTQYF. In DNA form, the CDR3 reads TGCGCCAGCACCCCCGAGCGGGACACAGATACGCAGTATTTT.

This clonotype was recorded a few times. The rearrangement links TRBV6-1 to TRBJ2-1; D gene uncertain. This CDR3 contains 13 residues. Trimming shortened V by 6 bases and J by 5 bases, and 11 bases separated the two germline ends. Looked up from germline, CDR1 is MNHNS and CDR2 is SASEGT. As DNA, the CDR3 is TGTGCCAGCAGCCCGACCTCGAACAATGAGCAGTTCTTC. Protein: CASSPTSNNEQFF.

Only a few counts were recorded for this clonotype. The chain employs TRBV7-2 and TRBJ1-1; D might be TRBD1 (6 bases). This CDR3 comprises 13 residues. Trimming cost V 5 bases and J 3 bases, with 10 bases left between them. Germline CDR1 is SGHTA and CDR2 is FQGNSA. The CDR3 region is CASSHRVDTEAFF. The CDR3 DNA reads as TGTGCCAGCAGCCACAGGGTCGACACTGAAGCTTTCTTT.

This sequence joins TRBV27 and TRBJ2-2; 7 bases align to TRBD1. V was pared by 5 bases and J by 7 bases, with 7 bases of the junction left unmatched. CDR3 length equals 14 residues. Germline V gene data show CDR1 as MNHEY and CDR2 as SMNVEV (reference sequence). CDR3 in amino acids: CASSVRQGFGELFF. The CDR3 DNA is TGTGCCAGCAGTGTCAGACAGGGTTTCGGGGAGCTGTTTTTT.

This clonotype has more than one count but fewer than ten. V usage is TRBV21-1 and J usage is TRBJ2-7; the DNA was not used to check the table's D call, TRBD1. TRBV21-1 is labeled a pseudogene. The CDR3 covers 17 residues. Here the CDR3 reads CATLGTDKEVPLYEQYF. As DNA, the CDR3 is TGTGCCACCCTCGGGACAGATAAGGAAGTCCCGTTATACGAGCAGTACTTC.

The chain joins TRBV7-2 to TRBJ2-5; maybe TRBD2 (6 bases). CDR3 size: 17 residues. Trimming pared 1 base from V and 1 base from J, leaving 16 bases between. Germline lookup yields CDR1 SGHTA and CDR2 FQGNSA. The CDR3 is CASSLGSGLASQETQYF. The CDR3 DNA sequence: TGTGCCAGCAGCTTAGGGAGCGGGCTAGCGAGCCAAGAGACCCAGTACTTC.

This clonotype has just a few counts. This chain links TRBV12-3 or TRBV12-4 with TRBJ2-4, with a possible D match to TRBD2 (6 bases). V lost 5 bases, J lost 4 bases, and 18 bases lay in between. This CDR3 region has 16 residues. The DNA of the CDR3 is TGTGCCAGCAGTCCAGGACCCCCCGGGAGTAAAAACATTCAGTACTTC. This translates into CASSPGPPGSKNIQYF.